Listed below are T cell receptor beta chains from one sample, sequenced in a study of T cell repertoires in cytomegalovirus infection. TCRdb passed the reads through MiXCR, listing each CDR3 protein once. The sample has hundreds of thousands of distinct CDR3 sequences; about a third are singletons. Sequencing input: PBMCs. Receptors were obtained from a human donor in good health (CMV status not recorded). Some clones in this sample may be carry-over from other donors' samples. Each CDR3 is given without its conserved first and last residue. Rows may omit the clone size; those that give it use once, few, many or a size class.

>TRBV7-6|TRBJ2-1|many
ASSPPSSNEQF
>TRBV7-8|TRBJ2-1|many
ASSLGTRSSYNEQF
>TRBV5-6|TRBJ2-1|.
ASSRGAGDRMF
>TRBV5-1|TRBJ2-1|.
ASSLGLPYLDEQF
>TRBV28|TRBJ1-6|few
ASTGQGTSSPLH
>TRBV5-1|TRBJ1-1|.
ASSPAGQSNTEAF
>TRBV27|TRBJ2-1|.
ATRHNEQF
>TRBV7-9|TRBJ2-5|few
ASSPPRPRQETQY
>TRBV7-2|TRBJ1-1|many
ASSSGGRGEAF
>TRBV4-1|TRBJ1-2|.
ASSHRDSLYGYT
>TRBV7-8|TRBJ1-4|.
ASSTGRANEKLF
>TRBV28|TRBJ1-2|.
ASSLMGRQGAVGYT
>TRBV7-8|TRBJ2-5|.
ASSLAFRGETQY
>TRBV12-3/TRBV12-4|TRBJ1-5|.
ASSSVGSNQPQH
>TRBV7-6|TRBJ2-2|.
ASSRTGRVFGGELF
>TRBV7-9|TRBJ2-5|many
ASSPTTGGVREETQY
>TRBV7-2|TRBJ2-4|.
ASSQLDRAIQY
>TRBV19|TRBJ1-1|few
ASRDRDGTEAF
>TRBV24-1|TRBJ2-1|few
ATSDPTNEQF
>TRBV7-9|TRBJ2-4|.
ASSLLGAGAKNIQY
>TRBV28|TRBJ1-2|.
ASSSNRDRGYGYT
>TRBV27|TRBJ2-2|.
ASSLNPAGGNTGELF
>TRBV12-3/TRBV12-4|TRBJ2-1|many
ASSFFSEQF
>TRBV7-8|TRBJ2-7|many
ASSPRLGLVSYEQY
>TRBV4-1|TRBJ2-1|few
ASSQEASASSHNEQF
>TRBV7-2|TRBJ2-2|many
ASSRTWSGELF
>TRBV15|TRBJ2-1|.
ATSPTGTVYNEQF
>TRBV29-1|TRBJ2-5|.
SVEGRTGQETQY
>TRBV12-3/TRBV12-4|TRBJ1-2|.
ASTPRDAGGYT
>TRBV7-2|TRBJ2-5|few
ASSIGTGGETQY